This TCR beta chain derives from a study of blood T cells in healthy people across ages. Alongside a J-beta primer mix, a sample-barcoded 5' primer served in a second PCR lasting about 7 to 11 cycles. From the 5' RACE reads, TCRdb called clonotypes with MiXCR, one entry per CDR3 protein. Of hundreds of thousands of distinct CDR3 sequences in the sample, 47% were seen once. V trimming: 4 bases; J trimming: 4 bases; junction bases outside the gene matches: 7. The CDR3 is 13 residues long. Germline CDR1 and CDR2: DFQATT and SNEGSKA (reference sequence). The source material was blood. The clonotype was recovered from a man aged 80 or over in good health. The genes are TRBV20-1 and TRBJ2-7, with 7 bases lining up with TRBD2. The CDR3 spells CSATPSGGYEQYF. The CDR3 DNA reads as TGCAGTGCTACCCCTAGCGGAGGTTACGAGCAGTACTTC.